The 30 T cell receptor beta chains given below trace back to one sample, sequenced in a study of regulatory T cells in long-lasting Graves disease. The time point denotes: persistent/refractory GD, antithyroid drugs over 5 years with positive TRAb. The TCR library used RNA extracted from PBMCs. The authors built TCR beta libraries using iRepertoire HTBI primers and Arm-PCR of CDR3 regions. MiXCR, applied by TCRdb to the multiplex PCR reads, yields one record per CDR3 protein. This sample yields about 460,000 distinct CDR3 sequences, of which approximately 23% are seen a single time; roughly 14% belongs to the top ten. Sample: peripheral blood mononuclear cells (PBMCs), taken when the disease was refractory, from a patient treated with antithyroid drugs. The source is a female donor with Graves disease.

This rearrangement joins TRBV2 to TRBJ1-2; the D gene is possibly TRBD1 (5 bases). Germline assignment: CDR1 SNHLY and CDR2 FYNNEI. V lost 10 bases and J 6 bases, leaving 24 bases between the germline ends. This CDR3 has 15 amino acids. The CDR3 region has the DNA TGTGCCACCACCACCTCCGGGTTACGGGGGAATGGCTACACCTTC. It codes for CATTTSGLRGNGYTF.

This clonotype was counted at least ten times. The rearrangement uses TRBV28 and TRBJ2-7; the D gene is possibly TRBD2 (6 bases). The CDR3 is 13 residues long. The ends were cut back, 8 bases at V and 2 bases at J, with 13 bases in the middle. CDR1 is MDHEN and CDR2 is SYDVKM in the germline V gene. The CDR3, as DNA: TGTGCCAGCTGGGATCGGGAGACCTACGAGCAGTACTTC. This gives the protein CASWDRETYEQYF.

This clonotype was observed a handful of times. V is TRBV4-3 and J is TRBJ2-2; TRBD2 matches at 12 bases. There are 17 residues in the CDR3. The germline V gene has CDR1 LGHNA and CDR2 YSLEER. Losses at the gene ends were 1 base for V and 4 bases for J; bases not matched to a gene: 4. The CDR3 coding sequence is TGCGCCAGCAGCCAAGGACTAGCGGGAGCGCGCACCGGGGAGCTGTTTTTT. As protein: CASSQGLAGARTGELFF.

At least ten counts were recorded for this clonotype. V gene TRBV28 combines with J gene TRBJ1-2; D perhaps matches TRBD1 (6 bases). CDR3 length: 13 amino acids. V shed 6 bases and J shed 5 bases, with 13 bases lying between them. CDR1 is MDHEN, CDR2 SYDVKM, per germline. The CDR3 protein is CASRSLGGYGYTF. CDR3 DNA sequence: TGTGCCAGCAGATCTTTAGGGGGTTATGGCTACACCTTC.

This clonotype was recorded a few times. The junction differs from germline at one of its ends, possibly a read error. The chain carries TRBV30 and TRBJ1-2; TRBD1 agrees at 8 bases. Per the germline V gene, CDR1 is GTSNPN and CDR2 is SVGIG (reference sequence). The CDR3 extends over 14 amino acids. The CDR3 spells CARSVRTGPYGYTF. The CDR3 bases are TGTGCCCGGAGTGTACGGACAGGGCCCTATGGCTACACCTTC. Filled out from reference TRBV30 and TRBJ1-2, the complete variable domain reads SQTIHQWPATLVQPVGSPLSLECTVEGTSNPNLYWYRQAAGRGLQLLFYSVGIGQISSEVPQNLSASRPQDRQFILSSKKLLLSDSGFYLCARSVRTGPYGYTFGSGTRLTVV.

This clonotype has only a few counts. The rearrangement joins TRBV7-2 to TRBJ2-7; D uncertain. V lost 6 bases and J 2 bases, leaving 14 bases between the germline ends. CDR1 SGHTA and CDR2 FQGNSA come from the germline V gene. The CDR3 loop spans 14 amino acids. As DNA, the CDR3 is TGTGCCAGCAGGGTAGCCGACCGAACCTACGAGCAGTACTTC. It encodes CASRVADRTYEQYF.

Of note for this clonotype: A read error likely explains this, since a far larger clone differs by one base. DNA of the CDR3: TGTGCCAGCAGTGGAGGCTGGGGGGGAGAGACCCAGTACTTC. Protein: CASSGGWGGETQYF. This sequence joins TRBV6-2 or TRBV6-3 and TRBJ2-5; 7 positions match TRBD2. Germline CDR1 MNHEY, CDR2 SVGEGT. The CDR3 contains 14 residues. Trimming removed 5 bases from V and 4 bases from J; junction bases left unmatched: 7.

The rearrangement joins TRBV7-9 to TRBJ2-3; D call uncertain. CDR1 and CDR2 (germline): SEHNR, FQNEAQ (reference sequence). The CDR3 is 14 amino acids. V dropped 5 bases and J dropped 4 bases, with 13 bases sitting between them. The CDR3 DNA reads TGTGCCAGCAGCCAATTAGTGGGCGCAGATACGCAGTATTTT. Its protein is CASSQLVGADTQYF.

There are a few counts of this clonotype. J is TRBJ1-5 and V is TRBV27; weak D call: TRBD1 (5 bases). Trimming took off 10 bases at V and 0 bases at J, with 16 bases between the two ends. The V gene's germline CDR1 is MNHEY and CDR2 SMNVEV (reference sequence). CDR3 length: 15 residues. For the CDR3, the DNA is TGTGCCACACGGCTCGGGGCCTATAGCAATCAGCCCCAGCATTTT. Protein sequence: CATRLGAYSNQPQHF.

Turning to this clonotype: Given a much more abundant clone one base away, this may be a read error. Because the CDR3's place on the DNA is in doubt, the DNA is left out and the CDR3 is given as listed by TCRdb. This sequence joins TRBV7-2 and TRBJ1-2; TRBD1 was called by the table and not checked on the DNA. Germline values: CDR1 SGHTA, CDR2 FQGNSA. The CDR3 spans 14 amino acids, including both terminal residues. The chain's CDR3 is CASKSGGLNYGCTF.

V usage is TRBV6-4 and J usage is TRBJ2-6; D uncertain. Germline V gene data show CDR1 as MRHNA and CDR2 as SNTAGT. The CDR3 totals 15 residues. V lost 4 bases to trimming and J lost 1 base, with 8 bases between them. The CDR3 sequence is CASSGGTSGANVLTF. In DNA form, the CDR3 reads TGTGCCAGCAGTGGGGGAACATCTGGGGCCAACGTCCTGACTTTC.

This clonotype was counted between two and nine times. V gene TRBV18 combines with J gene TRBJ2-7, with a possible D match to TRBD2 (6 bases). Trimming took off 3 bases at V and 5 bases at J, with 11 bases between the two ends. The CDR3 is 13 residues long. Per germline, CDR1 KGHSH and CDR2 LQKENI. The CDR3 here is CASSPRGLDEQYF. CDR3 in DNA: TGTGCCAGCTCACCGCGGGGCCTGGACGAGCAGTACTTC.

This clonotype has a single count. The rearrangement joins TRBV12-3 or TRBV12-4 to TRBJ2-6, with 8 positions matching TRBD2. Trimming cost V 5 bases and J 0 bases; bases outside gene matches: 12. The CDR3 covers 19 residues. CDR3 sequence reads: CASSIQSGGILSGANVLTF. DNA of the CDR3: TGTGCCAGCAGTATACAGTCGGGGGGGATTCTCTCTGGGGCCAACGTCCTGACTTTC.

This clonotype was observed a few times. The chain uses TRBV20-1 and TRBJ1-1; TRBD1 aligns across 7 bases. This CDR3 has 15 residues. The trim removed 5 bases at V and 3 bases at J, leaving 12 bases unmatched. CDR1 is DFQATT and CDR2 is SNEGSKA in the germline V gene (reference sequence). The CDR3: CSAWGGGERDTEAFF. CDR3 DNA: TGCAGTGCTTGGGGAGGGGGCGAAAGGGACACTGAAGCTTTCTTT.

This clonotype occurred many times. The gene calls are TRBV7-2 and TRBJ2-5, with D uncertain. Trimming stripped 3 bases from V and 0 bases from J, with 5 bases between. Looked up from germline, CDR1 is SGHTA and CDR2 is FQGNSA. This CDR3 contains 13 residues. The CDR3 nucleotides are TGTGCCAGCAGCTTTGGCAACCAAGAGACCCAGTACTTC. Its protein is CASSFGNQETQYF. Full variable domain (outside the CDR3, taken from reference TRBV7-2 and TRBJ2-5): GAGVSQSPSNKVTEKGKDVELRCDPISGHTALYWYRQSLGQGLEFLIYFQGNSAPDKSGLPSDRFSAERTGGSVSTLTIQRTQQEDSAVYLCASSFGNQETQYFGPGTRLLVL.

This clonotype was detected many times. The CDR3 sequence: CASSPPRELRTEAFF. CDR3 nucleotides: TGTGCCAGCAGTCCCCCCAGGGAACTGAGGACTGAAGCTTTCTTT. This sequence joins TRBV12-3 or TRBV12-4 and TRBJ1-1; perhaps TRBD1 as D (5 bases). V lost 5 bases to trimming and J lost 5 bases, with 18 bases between them. CDR3 length equals 15 residues.

This clonotype was picked up many times. The rearrangement joins TRBV20-1 to TRBJ1-6, with TRBD1 matching 7 bases. Germline lookup yields CDR1 DFQATT and CDR2 SNEGSKA (reference sequence). With 4 bases clipped from V and 6 bases from J, the junction kept 6 bases outside the gene matches. The CDR3 runs 14 residues. Here the CDR3 DNA reads TGCAGTGCTACGGTCGGGACAGTTAATTCACCCCTCCACTTT. This encodes CSATVGTVNSPLHF.

A remark on this clonotype: This may stem from a read error, because a much larger clone lies one nucleotide away. The chain links TRBV12-3 or TRBV12-4 to TRBJ2-5, with a weak D call TRBD1 (6 bases). The CDR3 sequence is 13 residues long. Trimming took off 6 bases at V and 4 bases at J, with 12 bases between the two ends. The CDR3 region is CASSRQARETQYF. The CDR3 DNA is TGTGCCAGCAGCCGACAGGCCCGAGAGACCCAGTACTTC.

This clonotype was found a few times. This chain connects TRBV6-2 or TRBV6-3 to TRBJ2-7; 10 bases agree with TRBD2. Germline trimming cut 4 bases from V and 0 bases from J; bases unmatched to any gene: 12. The germline V gene has CDR1 MNHEY and CDR2 SVGEGT. This CDR3 has 18 residues. The DNA for the CDR3 is TGTGCCAGCAGTTTCCCCCCTCTAGCGGGGGCTTTCTCCTACGAGCAGTACTTC. Translated: CASSFPPLAGAFSYEQYF.

This clonotype was detected ten times or more. This chain joins TRBV28 and TRBJ1-2; D not resolved. The CDR3 extends over 12 amino acids. Trimming took off 1 base at V and 6 bases at J, with 6 bases between the two ends. Germline CDR1 is MDHEN and CDR2 is SYDVKM. The CDR3, as DNA: TGTGCCAGCAGTTTATCCTCCGATGGCTACACCTTC. Translated: CASSLSSDGYTF.

This clonotype turned up a few times. The chain's CDR3 is CSVEAGYLNTEAFF. The CDR3 region has the DNA TGCAGCGTTGAAGCAGGATACCTGAACACTGAAGCTTTCTTT. The chain links TRBV29-1 to TRBJ1-1; D ambiguous. Trimming pared 1 base from V and 0 bases from J, leaving 9 bases between. Looked up from germline, CDR1 is SQVTM and CDR2 is ANQGSEA. This CDR3 spans 14 amino acids.

This chain joins TRBV7-9 and TRBJ2-2; no clear D gene. CDR1 is SEHNR and CDR2 is FQNEAQ in the germline V gene (reference sequence). The CDR3 is 14 residues long. V was cut by 5 bases and J by 4 bases, with 11 bases left in between. This CDR3 reads CASSLVASTGELFF. CDR3 DNA sequence: TGTGCCAGCAGCCTCGTCGCGAGCACCGGGGAGCTGTTTTTT.

In its sample, this clonotype was seen a few times. The V call is TRBV20-1, the J call TRBJ1-2, with 7 bases identical to TRBD1. Germline V gene sequence: CDR1 DFQATT, CDR2 SNEGSKA (reference sequence). This CDR3 comprises 13 residues. V was clipped by 1 base and J by 4 bases; unmatched bases: 3. CDR3 sequence: CSARGGTAYGYTF. The CDR3 DNA is TGCAGTGCTAGAGGAGGGACAGCCTATGGCTACACCTTC.

The chain uses TRBV9 and TRBJ2-7, with D maybe TRBD2 (5 bases). The length of the CDR3 is 13 residues. Germline assignment: CDR1 SGDLS and CDR2 YYNGEE. Deletions cut 7 bases from V and 0 bases from J, with 11 bases between. CDR3 in amino acids: CASAPGNSYEQYF. The CDR3 region has the DNA TGTGCCAGCGCTCCGGGGAACTCCTACGAGCAGTACTTC.

The chain employs TRBV12-3 or TRBV12-4 and TRBJ1-3; no firm D call. CDR3 length equals 13 residues. V shed 6 bases and J shed 3 bases, with 9 bases lying between them. CDR3 DNA: TGTGCCAGCAGATTCAATATTGGAAACACCATATATTTT. Residues: CASRFNIGNTIYF.

This clonotype turned up a few times. V and J are TRBV5-1 and TRBJ2-6; D tentatively reads TRBD1 or TRBD2 (6 bases each). V was trimmed by 4 bases and J by 2 bases, leaving 16 bases between them. This CDR3 is 17 amino acids long. Germline loops: CDR1 SGHRS, CDR2 YFSETQ. The chain's CDR3 is CASSTDIGGTGANVLTF. For the CDR3, the DNA is TGCGCCAGCAGCACGGACATAGGGGGGACTGGGGCCAACGTCCTGACTTTC.

This clonotype was counted ten times or more. In DNA form, the CDR3 reads TGTGCCAGCAGCCCAACAGGGGGAAGTCAGCCCCAGCATTTT. It is translated as CASSPTGGSQPQHF. V is TRBV12-3 or TRBV12-4 and J is TRBJ1-5; 8 nucleotides line up with TRBD1. The CDR3 loop spans 14 amino acids. V trimming: 6 bases; J trimming: 6 bases; junction bases outside the gene matches: 7.

In nucleotides, the CDR3 is TGTGCCAGCAGCTTGGAATGGACAGCTAACACCGGGGAGCTGTTTTTT. Its translation is CASSLEWTANTGELFF. This chain uses TRBV13 with TRBJ2-2, with D possibly TRBD1 on 6 matching bases. V was shortened by 3 bases and J by 2 bases, with 13 bases between the two germline ends. Germline V gene data show CDR1 as PRHDT and CDR2 as FYEKMQ (reference sequence). The CDR3 is 16 residues long.

This clonotype was recorded at least ten times. The gene calls are TRBV28 and TRBJ2-7; possible D gene TRBD2, 6 bases. CDR1 MDHEN and CDR2 SYDVKM come from the germline V gene. The CDR3 sequence is 14 residues long. Trimming took 1 base from V and 1 from J, leaving 8 bases between them. CDR3 coding DNA: TGTGCCAGCAGTTTATTTAGCGGATCCTACGAGCAGTACTTC. It specifies CASSLFSGSYEQYF.

J is TRBJ2-1 and V is TRBV12-3 or TRBV12-4; tentative D call: TRBD1 (6 bases). Trimming stripped 6 bases from V and 8 bases from J, with 23 bases between. The CDR3 loop spans 16 amino acids. CDR3 bases: TGTGCCAGCAGCAAAAGGGGGACAAATCTCGGGTATGAGCAGTTCTTC. Its protein is CASSKRGTNLGYEQFF.